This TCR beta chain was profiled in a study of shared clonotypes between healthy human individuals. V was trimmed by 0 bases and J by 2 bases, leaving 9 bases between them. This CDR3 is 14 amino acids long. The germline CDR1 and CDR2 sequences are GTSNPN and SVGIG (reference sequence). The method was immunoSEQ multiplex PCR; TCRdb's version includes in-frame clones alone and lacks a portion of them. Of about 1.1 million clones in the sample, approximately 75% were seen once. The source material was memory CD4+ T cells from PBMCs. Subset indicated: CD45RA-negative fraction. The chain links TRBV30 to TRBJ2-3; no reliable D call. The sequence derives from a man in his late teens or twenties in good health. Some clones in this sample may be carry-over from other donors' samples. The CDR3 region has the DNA TGTGCCTGGAGTGTAGCTTATTTCACAGATACGCAGTATTTT. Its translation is CAWSVAYFTDTQYF.